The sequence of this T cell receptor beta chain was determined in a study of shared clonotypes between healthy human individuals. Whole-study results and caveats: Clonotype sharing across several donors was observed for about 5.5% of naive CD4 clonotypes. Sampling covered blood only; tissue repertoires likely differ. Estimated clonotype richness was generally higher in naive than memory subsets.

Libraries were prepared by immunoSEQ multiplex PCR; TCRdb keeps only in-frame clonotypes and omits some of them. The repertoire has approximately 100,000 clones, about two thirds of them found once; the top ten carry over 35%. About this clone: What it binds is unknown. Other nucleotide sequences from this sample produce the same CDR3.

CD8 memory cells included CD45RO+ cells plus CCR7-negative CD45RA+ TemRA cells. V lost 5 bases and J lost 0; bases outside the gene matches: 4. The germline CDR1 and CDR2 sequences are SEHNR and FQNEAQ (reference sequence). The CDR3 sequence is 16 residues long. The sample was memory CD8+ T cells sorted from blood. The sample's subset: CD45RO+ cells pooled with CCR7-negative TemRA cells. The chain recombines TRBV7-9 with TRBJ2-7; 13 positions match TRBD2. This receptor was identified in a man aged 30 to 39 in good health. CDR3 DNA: TGTGCCAGCAGCCTCAGGACTAGCGGGAGCTCCTACGAGCAGTACTTC. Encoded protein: CASSLRTSGSSYEQYF.